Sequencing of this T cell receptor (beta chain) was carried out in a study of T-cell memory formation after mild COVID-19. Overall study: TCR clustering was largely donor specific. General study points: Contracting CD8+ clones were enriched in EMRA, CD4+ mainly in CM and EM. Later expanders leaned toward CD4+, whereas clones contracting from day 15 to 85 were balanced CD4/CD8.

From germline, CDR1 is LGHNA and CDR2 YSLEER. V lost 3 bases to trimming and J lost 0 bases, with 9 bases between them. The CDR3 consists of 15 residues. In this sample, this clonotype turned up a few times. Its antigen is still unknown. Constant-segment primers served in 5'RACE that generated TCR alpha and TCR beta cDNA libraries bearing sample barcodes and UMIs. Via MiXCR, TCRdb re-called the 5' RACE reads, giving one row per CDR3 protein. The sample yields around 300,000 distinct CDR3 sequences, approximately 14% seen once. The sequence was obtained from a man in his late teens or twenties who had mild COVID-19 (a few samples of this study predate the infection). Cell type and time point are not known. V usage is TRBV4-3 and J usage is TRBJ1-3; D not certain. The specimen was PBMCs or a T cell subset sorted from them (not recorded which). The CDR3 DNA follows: TGCGCCAGCAGCCAGGATGATAACTCTGGAAACACCATATATTTT. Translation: CASSQDDNSGNTIYF.